This TCR beta chain derives from a study of blood T cell repertoires in COVID-19. Study as a whole: Samples representing acute and convalescent COVID-19 were sourced from the United States, Italy and Spain. The cDNA or gDNA used as material had been derived from T cells, B-cell-depleted T cells, or PBMCs.

This CDR3 has 15 residues. The V and J ends lost 2 bases and 3 bases respectively, with 14 bases between them. The V gene's germline CDR1 is MNHEY and CDR2 SMNVEV (reference sequence). Here immunoSEQ multiplex PCR was the method, and the copy in TCRdb shows in-frame clones only, minus some. The repertoire holds about 320,000 clones, with just under 90% as singletons. This chain joins TRBV27 and TRBJ2-7, with D maybe TRBD2 (6 bases). The source of this sequence is a woman younger than 45 with COVID-19, enrolled during active disease. Sequences were obtained from peripheral blood. The CDR3 is CASSLGTAVLYEQYF. CDR3 coding DNA: TGTGCCAGCAGTTTAGGGACTGCGGTACTCTACGAGCAGTACTTC.